A single sample is the source of the 21 T cell receptor beta chains below, sequenced in a study of identical twins. TCRdb reprocessed the 5' RACE reads with MiXCR, giving one entry per CDR3 protein. Of 400,000 to 600,000 distinct CDR3 sequences in the sample, about a fifth were seen once. The same data also contributed to another study, on yellow fever vaccine responses in identical twins.

Source material: CD4+ T cells sorted from blood. These receptors were obtained from a woman younger than 35 in good health.

V and J are TRBV11-2 and TRBJ2-3, with 7 bases matching TRBD1. Trimming removed 4 bases from V and 3 bases from J; junction bases left unmatched: 10. From germline, CDR1 is SGHAT and CDR2 FQNNGV. The length of the CDR3 is 16 residues. CDR3 sequence: CASSSVGQGETDTQYF. CDR3 sequence (DNA): TGTGCCAGCAGCTCTGTGGGCCAGGGGGAAACAGATACGCAGTATTTT.

The gene calls are TRBV7-3 and TRBJ2-3; no definite D call. The germline V gene has CDR1 SGHTA and CDR2 FQGTGA. The V end lost 5 bases, the J end lost 2 bases, and 8 bases lay between the germline ends. This CDR3 contains 13 residues. The CDR3 DNA sequence: TGTGCCAGCAGCCCCGCCAACACAGATACGCAGTATTTT. This codes for CASSPANTDTQYF.

In this sample, this clonotype turned up once. The rearrangement uses TRBV5-1 and TRBJ2-5; 9 positions match TRBD2. The ends lost 4 bases at V and 4 bases at J; junction bases unmatched: 14. The V gene's germline CDR1 is SGHRS and CDR2 YFSETQ. CDR3 length: 17 residues. Here the CDR3 DNA reads TGCGCCAGCAGCCCCTCGAGTGGGCGGGAGGGCGGAGAGACCCAGTACTTC. This gives the protein CASSPSSGREGGETQYF. The whole variable domain, remainder taken from reference TRBV5-1 and TRBJ2-5, is KAGVTQTPRYLIKTRGQQVTLSCSPISGHRSVSWYQQTPGQGLQFLFEYFSETQRNKGNFPGRFSGRQFSNSRSEMNVSTLELGDSALYLCASSPSSGREGGETQYFGPGTRLLVL.

This clonotype has only a few counts. The chain combines TRBV29-1 with TRBJ2-1; D ambiguous. CDR3 length: 10 amino acids. CDR1 SQVTM and CDR2 ANQGSEA come from the germline V gene. The germline V and J ends were trimmed by 4 bases and 9 bases, with 7 bases remaining between them. The DNA for the CDR3 is TGCAGCGTTGGCACGCTTGAGCAGTTCTTC. Encoded protein: CSVGTLEQFF.

The chain combines TRBV3-1 with TRBJ1-1, with D perhaps TRBD1 (6 bases). CDR1 and CDR2 from the germline V gene are LGHDT and YNNKEL (reference sequence). V lost 4 bases to trimming and J lost 0 bases, with 12 bases between them. The CDR3 has 15 residues. Here the CDR3 DNA reads TGTGCCAGCAGCCCTAGGACAGTGATGAACACTGAAGCTTTCTTT. Translating gives CASSPRTVMNTEAFF. Using reference TRBV3-1 and TRBJ1-1 for the parts outside the CDR3, the full variable domain is DTAVSQTPKYLVTQMGNDKSIKCEQNLGHDTMYWYKQDSKKFLKIMFSYNNKELIINETVPNRFSPKSPDKAHLNLHINSLELGDSAVYFCASSPRTVMNTEAFFGQGTRLTVV.

This clonotype has just a few counts. V and J are TRBV29-1 and TRBJ1-1; 7 bases map to TRBD1. This CDR3 is built from 13 residues. V lost 4 bases and J lost 0; bases outside the gene matches: 2. The germline gives CDR1 SQVTM, CDR2 ANQGSEA. CDR3 DNA: TGCAGCGTTGCCGGGACAGTGAACACTGAAGCTTTCTTT. Encoded protein: CSVAGTVNTEAFF.

The genes are TRBV29-1 and TRBJ2-3; maybe TRBD2 (5 bases). Germline values: CDR1 SQVTM, CDR2 ANQGSEA. Trimming stripped 4 bases from V and 0 bases from J, with 8 bases between. This CDR3 has 13 amino acids. This chain's CDR3 is CSVARASTDTQYF. Written as DNA, the CDR3 is TGCAGCGTTGCGAGGGCTAGCACAGATACGCAGTATTTT.

This clonotype was seen a handful of times. Here the CDR3 reads CASSLQGQLNQPQHF. DNA for the CDR3: TGTGCCAGCAGTCTACAGGGTCAACTGAATCAGCCCCAGCATTTT. The chain carries TRBV2 and TRBJ1-5; tentatively, D is TRBD1 (6 bases). Germline assignment: CDR1 SNHLY and CDR2 FYNNEI. The CDR3 is made up of 15 amino acids. The V end lost 5 bases, the J end lost 4 bases, and 15 bases lay between the germline ends.

This clonotype was detected a few times. V is TRBV13 and J is TRBJ2-2, with 12 bases that match TRBD2. CDR1 and CDR2 from the germline V gene are PRHDT and FYEKMQ (reference sequence). This CDR3 contains 17 residues. Trimming at V came to 2 bases and at J to 5 bases, leaving 6 bases not matched to a gene. The CDR3: CASSLLGLAGFTGELFF. As DNA, the CDR3 is TGTGCCAGCAGCTTACTTGGACTAGCGGGATTTACCGGGGAGCTGTTTTTT.

This clonotype was seen a few times. This chain links TRBV21-1 with TRBJ2-1; the listed D gene, TRBD1, was not tested against the DNA. TRBV21-1 constitutes a pseudogene. This CDR3 is 12 amino acids long. Written as DNA, the CDR3 is TGTGCCAGCAGCCGGGGGGGGCTTGAGCAGTTCTTC. Its protein is CASSRGGLEQFF.

On this clonotype: One end of the junction does not line up with germline, which may come from a read error. The rearrangement joins TRBV15 to TRBJ2-1, with D perhaps TRBD2 (5 bases). This CDR3 is 14 amino acids long. The germline CDR1 and CDR2 sequences are LNHNV and YYDKDF (reference sequence). CDR3 sequence (DNA): TGTGCCACCAGCAGAGAGGAGGCTTCGTGGGTGCAGTTTTTC. It translates to CATSREEASWVQFF.

This chain uses TRBV5-1 with TRBJ2-3; D is undetermined. V lost 0 bases to trimming and J lost 1 base, with 24 bases between them. Germline assignment: CDR1 SGHRS and CDR2 YFSETQ. The CDR3 runs to 20 residues. As DNA, the CDR3 is TGCGCCAGCAGCTTGGGCCGCTGGGGATGGCAGGACCGCGGCACAGATACGCAGTATTTT. Translated: CASSLGRWGWQDRGTDTQYF.

This clonotype turned up a few times. The rearrangement joins TRBV4-1 to TRBJ1-3, with D uncertain. In germline, CDR1 is MGHRA, CDR2 YSYEKL. The length of the CDR3 is 14 residues. The V gene lost 4 bases and the J gene lost 4 bases, with 11 bases spanning the gap. The CDR3 DNA reads as TGCGCCAGCAGCCCCCTGGACGTCGGAAACACCATATATTTT. This codes for CASSPLDVGNTIYF.

The gene calls are TRBV2 and TRBJ2-1; D is undetermined. The CDR3 totals 11 residues. The V end was cut by 6 bases, the J end by 10 bases, with 10 bases between. From germline, CDR1 is SNHLY and CDR2 FYNNEI. Here the CDR3 DNA reads TGTGCCAGCAGGGTTTTACAAGAGCAGTTCTTC. This sequence encodes CASRVLQEQFF.

This chain connects TRBV3-1 to TRBJ2-7; 8 nucleotides align to TRBD1. The V segment lost 5 bases and the J segment 0 bases; nucleotides outside the gene matches: 3. Germline values: CDR1 LGHDT, CDR2 YNNKEL (reference sequence). The CDR3 length is 14 residues. For the CDR3, the DNA is TGTGCCAGCAGCAAGACAGGGGCCTCCTACGAGCAGTACTTC. Its translation: CASSKTGASYEQYF.

The chain employs TRBV20-1 and TRBJ2-5; D unresolved. Trimming took off 3 bases at V and 3 bases at J, with 8 bases between the two ends. The CDR3 totals 12 residues. Germline-derived CDR1 and CDR2 are DFQATT and SNEGSKA (reference sequence). The CDR3 DNA is TGCAGTGCTAGCTCGGCAGAAGAGACCCAGTACTTC. It is translated as CSASSAEETQYF.

Here the CDR3 reads CASSPGALYQNSPLHF. The CDR3 DNA is TGCGCCAGCAGCCCGGGGGCCTTGTACCAGAATTCACCCCTCCACTTT. This chain uses TRBV5-1 with TRBJ1-6, with D tentatively TRBD1 (6 bases). V was clipped by 4 bases and J by 7 bases, with 18 bases between them. Germline assignment: CDR1 SGHRS and CDR2 YFSETQ. CDR3 length: 16 residues.

This clonotype has at least ten counts. This sequence joins TRBV20-1 and TRBJ1-1; D perhaps matches TRBD1 (5 bases). Trimming removed 6 bases at V and 1 base at J, with 9 bases between. CDR1 and CDR2 (germline): DFQATT, SNEGSKA (reference sequence). The CDR3 has 12 amino acids. CDR3 nucleotide sequence: TGCAGTGCCCCAAGGGGGAACACTGAAGCTTTCTTT. It translates to CSAPRGNTEAFF.

Concerning this clonotype: An end of the junction differs from the germline gene, which may be a read error. J is TRBJ1-2 and V is TRBV20-1; D is uncertain. This CDR3 contains 14 residues. Per the germline V gene, CDR1 is DFQATT and CDR2 is SNEGSKA (reference sequence). CDR3 sequence reads: CRARVTAANYGYTF. The CDR3 DNA follows: TGCAGAGCTAGAGTAACAGCCGCTAACTATGGCTACACCTTC.

This clonotype was seen only a few times. The chain combines TRBV20-1 with TRBJ2-7; 14 bases match TRBD2. V was pared by 0 bases and J by 7 bases, with 5 bases of the junction left unmatched. CDR1 and CDR2 (germline): DFQATT, SNEGSKA (reference sequence). This CDR3 spans 15 amino acids. The CDR3 here is CSARERLAGGREQYF. The CDR3 DNA reads TGCAGTGCTAGAGAGCGACTAGCGGGAGGGCGGGAGCAGTACTTC.

The rearrangement joins TRBV10-3 to TRBJ2-1; 8 nucleotides align to TRBD2. V lost 3 bases, J lost 3 bases, and 4 bases stayed unmatched. This CDR3 is 15 amino acids long. The germline gives CDR1 ENHRY, CDR2 SYGVKD. CDR3 amino acids: CAISDSGGGYNEQFF. The DNA of the CDR3 is TGTGCCATCAGTGACTCCGGGGGGGGCTACAATGAGCAGTTCTTC.